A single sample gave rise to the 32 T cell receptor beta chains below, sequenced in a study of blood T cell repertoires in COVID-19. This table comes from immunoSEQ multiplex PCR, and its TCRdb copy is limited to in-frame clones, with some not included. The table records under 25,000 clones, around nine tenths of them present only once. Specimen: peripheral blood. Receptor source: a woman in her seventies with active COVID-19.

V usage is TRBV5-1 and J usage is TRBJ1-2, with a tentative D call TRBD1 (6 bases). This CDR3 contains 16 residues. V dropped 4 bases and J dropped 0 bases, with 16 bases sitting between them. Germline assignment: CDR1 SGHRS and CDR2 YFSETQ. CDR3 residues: CASSHGGTFPNYGYTF. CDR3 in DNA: TGCGCCAGCAGCCACGGGGGGACATTCCCTAACTATGGCTACACCTTC.

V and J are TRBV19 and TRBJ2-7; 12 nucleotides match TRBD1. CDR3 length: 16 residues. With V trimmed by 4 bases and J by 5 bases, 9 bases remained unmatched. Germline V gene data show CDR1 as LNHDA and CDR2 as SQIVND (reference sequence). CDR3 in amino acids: CASSTTWDRGRDEQYF. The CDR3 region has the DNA TGTGCCAGTAGTACGACCTGGGACAGGGGGCGCGACGAGCAGTACTTC.

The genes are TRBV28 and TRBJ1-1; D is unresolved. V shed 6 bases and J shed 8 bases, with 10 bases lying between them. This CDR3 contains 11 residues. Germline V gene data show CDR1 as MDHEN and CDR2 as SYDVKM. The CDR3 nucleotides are TGTGCCAGCAGACAGACCTTCGAAGCTTTCTTT. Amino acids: CASRQTFEAFF.

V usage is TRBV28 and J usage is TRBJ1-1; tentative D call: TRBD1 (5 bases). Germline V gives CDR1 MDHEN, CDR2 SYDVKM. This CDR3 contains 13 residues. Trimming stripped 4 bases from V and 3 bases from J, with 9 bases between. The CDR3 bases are TGTGCCAGCAGTTGGGGGGTTTACACTGAAGCTTTCTTT. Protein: CASSWGVYTEAFF.

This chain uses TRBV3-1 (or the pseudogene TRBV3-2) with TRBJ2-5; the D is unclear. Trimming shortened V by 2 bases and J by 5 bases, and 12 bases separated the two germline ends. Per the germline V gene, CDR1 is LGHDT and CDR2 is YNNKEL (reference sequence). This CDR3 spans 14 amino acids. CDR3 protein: CASSQISSEETQYF. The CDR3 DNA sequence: TGTGCCAGCAGCCAAATCTCGAGCGAGGAGACCCAGTACTTC.

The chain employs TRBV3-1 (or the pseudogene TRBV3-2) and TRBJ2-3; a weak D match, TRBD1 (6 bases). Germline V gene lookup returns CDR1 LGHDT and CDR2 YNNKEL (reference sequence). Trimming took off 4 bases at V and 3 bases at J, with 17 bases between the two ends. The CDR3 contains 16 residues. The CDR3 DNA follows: TGTGCCAGCAGCCCGATACAGGGTTTGAGGACAGATACGCAGTATTTT. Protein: CASSPIQGLRTDTQYF.

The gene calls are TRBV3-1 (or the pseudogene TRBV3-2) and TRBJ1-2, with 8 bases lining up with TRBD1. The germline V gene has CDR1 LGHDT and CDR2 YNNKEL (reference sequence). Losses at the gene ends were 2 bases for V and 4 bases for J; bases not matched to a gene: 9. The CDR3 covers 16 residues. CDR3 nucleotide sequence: TGTGCCAGCAGCCAAAGACAGTTTCAGGGGGCCTATGGCTACACCTTC. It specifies CASSQRQFQGAYGYTF.

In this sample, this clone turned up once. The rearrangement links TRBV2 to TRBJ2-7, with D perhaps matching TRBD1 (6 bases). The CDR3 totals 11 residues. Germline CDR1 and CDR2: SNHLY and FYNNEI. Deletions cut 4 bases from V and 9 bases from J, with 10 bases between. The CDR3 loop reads CASSVQGRQYF. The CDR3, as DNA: TGTGCCAGCAGTGTACAGGGACGGCAGTACTTC.

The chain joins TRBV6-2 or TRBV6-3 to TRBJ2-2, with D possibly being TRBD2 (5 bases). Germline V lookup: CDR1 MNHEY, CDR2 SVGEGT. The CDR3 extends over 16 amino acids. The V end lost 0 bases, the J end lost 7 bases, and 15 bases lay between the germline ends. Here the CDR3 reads CASSYSNPRGFGELFF. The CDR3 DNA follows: TGTGCCAGCAGTTACTCGAATCCCCGGGGTTTCGGGGAGCTGTTTTTT.

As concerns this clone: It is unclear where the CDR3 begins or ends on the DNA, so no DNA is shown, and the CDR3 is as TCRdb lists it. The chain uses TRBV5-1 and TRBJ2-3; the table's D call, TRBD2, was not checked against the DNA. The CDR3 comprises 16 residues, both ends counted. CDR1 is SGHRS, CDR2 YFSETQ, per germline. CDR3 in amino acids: CASSFLWGGLTDTQYF.

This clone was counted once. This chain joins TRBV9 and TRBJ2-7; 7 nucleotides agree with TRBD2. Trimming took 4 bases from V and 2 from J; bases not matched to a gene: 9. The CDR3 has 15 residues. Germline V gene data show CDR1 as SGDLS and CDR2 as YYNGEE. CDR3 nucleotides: TGTGCCAGCAGCCCCTACGGGACTACCACCTACGAGCAGTACTTC. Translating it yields CASSPYGTTTYEQYF.

The CDR3 is CASSLAEKAPLHF. CDR3 in DNA: TGTGCCAGCAGCTTAGCGGAGAAGGCACCCCTCCACTTT. The chain links TRBV7-9 to TRBJ1-6; D gene unclear. The germline CDR1 and CDR2 sequences are SEHNR and FQNEAQ (reference sequence). V was pared by 0 bases and J by 11 bases, with 8 bases between. The CDR3 loop spans 13 amino acids.

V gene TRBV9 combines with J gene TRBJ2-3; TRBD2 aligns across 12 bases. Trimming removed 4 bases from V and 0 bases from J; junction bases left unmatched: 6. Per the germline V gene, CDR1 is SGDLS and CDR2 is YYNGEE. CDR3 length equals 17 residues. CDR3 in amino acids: CASSPTSGGPSTDTQYF. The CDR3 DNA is TGTGCCAGCAGCCCGACTAGCGGGGGACCTAGCACAGATACGCAGTATTTT.

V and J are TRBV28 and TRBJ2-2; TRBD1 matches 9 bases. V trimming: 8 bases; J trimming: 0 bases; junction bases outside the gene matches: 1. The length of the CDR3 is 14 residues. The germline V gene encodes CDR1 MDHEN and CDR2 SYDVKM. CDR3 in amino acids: CASGQGTNTGELFF. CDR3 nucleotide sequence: TGTGCCAGCGGACAGGGGACGAACACCGGGGAGCTGTTTTTT.

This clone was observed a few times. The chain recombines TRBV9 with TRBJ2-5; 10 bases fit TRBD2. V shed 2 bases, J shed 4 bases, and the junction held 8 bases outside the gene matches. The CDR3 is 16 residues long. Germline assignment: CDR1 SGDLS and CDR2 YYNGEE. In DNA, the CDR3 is TGTGCCAGCAGCGTTAGCGGGGGGATCATTGGAGAGACCCAGTACTTC. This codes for CASSVSGGIIGETQYF.

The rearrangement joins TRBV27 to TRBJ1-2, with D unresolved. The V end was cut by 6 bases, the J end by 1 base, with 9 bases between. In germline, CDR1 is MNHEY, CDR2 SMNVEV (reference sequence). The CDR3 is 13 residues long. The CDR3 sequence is CASSPGVNYGYTF. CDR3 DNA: TGTGCCAGCAGCCCCGGGGTTAACTATGGCTACACCTTC.

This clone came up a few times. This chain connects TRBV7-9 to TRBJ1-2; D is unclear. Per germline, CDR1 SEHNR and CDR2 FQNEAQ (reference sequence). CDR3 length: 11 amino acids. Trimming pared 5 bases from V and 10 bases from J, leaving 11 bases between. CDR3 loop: CASSPAVDYTF. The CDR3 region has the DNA TGTGCCAGCAGCCCTGCAGTTGACTACACCTTC.

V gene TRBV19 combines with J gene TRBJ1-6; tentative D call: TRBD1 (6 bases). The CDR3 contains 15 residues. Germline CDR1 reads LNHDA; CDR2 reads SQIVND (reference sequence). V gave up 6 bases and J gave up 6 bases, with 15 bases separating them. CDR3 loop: CASSPSPGANSPLHF. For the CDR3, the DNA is TGTGCCAGTAGCCCATCCCCAGGGGCTAATTCACCCCTCCACTTT.

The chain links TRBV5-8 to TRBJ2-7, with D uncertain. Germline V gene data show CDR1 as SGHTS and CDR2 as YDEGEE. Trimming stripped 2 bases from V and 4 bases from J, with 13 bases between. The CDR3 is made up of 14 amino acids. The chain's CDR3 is CASSFPSTAYEQYF. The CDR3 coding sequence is TGTGCCAGCAGCTTCCCTTCGACTGCTTACGAGCAGTACTTC.

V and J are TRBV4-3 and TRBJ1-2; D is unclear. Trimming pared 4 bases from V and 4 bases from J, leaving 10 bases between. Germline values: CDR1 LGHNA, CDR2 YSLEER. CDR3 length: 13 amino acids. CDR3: CASSPDSLYGYTF. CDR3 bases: TGCGCCAGCAGCCCGGACTCGCTCTATGGCTACACCTTC.

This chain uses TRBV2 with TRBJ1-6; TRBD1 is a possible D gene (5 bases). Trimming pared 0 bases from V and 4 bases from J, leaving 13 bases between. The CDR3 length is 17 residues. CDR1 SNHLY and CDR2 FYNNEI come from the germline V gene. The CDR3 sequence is CASSEAIGAVYNSPLHF. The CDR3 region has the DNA TGTGCCAGCAGTGAAGCGATAGGGGCGGTTTATAATTCACCCCTCCACTTT.

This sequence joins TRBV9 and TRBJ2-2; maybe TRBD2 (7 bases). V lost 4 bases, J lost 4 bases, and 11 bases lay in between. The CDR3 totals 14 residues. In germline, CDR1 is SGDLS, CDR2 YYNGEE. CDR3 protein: CASSFRGATGELFF. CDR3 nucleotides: TGTGCCAGCAGCTTCCGGGGGGCCACCGGGGAGCTGTTTTTT.

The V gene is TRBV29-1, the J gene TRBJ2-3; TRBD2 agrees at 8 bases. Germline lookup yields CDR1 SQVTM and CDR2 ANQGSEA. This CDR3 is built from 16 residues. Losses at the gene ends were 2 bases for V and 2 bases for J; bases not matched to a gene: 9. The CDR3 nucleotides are TGCAGCGTTGAACTGATGACTAGCGCACCCACAGATACGCAGTATTTT. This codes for CSVELMTSAPTDTQYF.

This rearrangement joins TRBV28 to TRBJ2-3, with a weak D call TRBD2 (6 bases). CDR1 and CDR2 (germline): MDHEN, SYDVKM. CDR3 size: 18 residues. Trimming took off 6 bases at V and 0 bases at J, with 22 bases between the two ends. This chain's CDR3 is CASSHIGARAGSTDTQYF. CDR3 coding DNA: TGTGCCAGCAGCCACATTGGGGCACGGGCGGGGAGCACAGATACGCAGTATTTT.

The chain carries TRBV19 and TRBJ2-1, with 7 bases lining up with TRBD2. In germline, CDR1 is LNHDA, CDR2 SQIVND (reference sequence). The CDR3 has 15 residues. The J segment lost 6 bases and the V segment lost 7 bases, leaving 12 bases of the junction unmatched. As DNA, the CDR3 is TGTGCCAGTAATACTTTGCGGGGGACCCCCAATGAGCAGTTCTTC. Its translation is CASNTLRGTPNEQFF.

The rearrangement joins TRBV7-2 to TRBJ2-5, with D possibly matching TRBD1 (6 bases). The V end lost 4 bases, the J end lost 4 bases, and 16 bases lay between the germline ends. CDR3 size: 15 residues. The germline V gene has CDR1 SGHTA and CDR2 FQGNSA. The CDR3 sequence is CASSSVAGAGETQYF. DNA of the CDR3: TGTGCCAGCAGCTCTGTCGCAGGGGCCGGAGAGACCCAGTACTTC.

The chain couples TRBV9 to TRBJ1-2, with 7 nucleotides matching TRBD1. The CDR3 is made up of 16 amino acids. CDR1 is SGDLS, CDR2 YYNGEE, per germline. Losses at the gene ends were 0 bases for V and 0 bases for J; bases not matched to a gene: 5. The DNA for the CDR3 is TGTGCCAGCAGCGTAGAGGGGGCGTCTACTAACTATGGCTACACCTTC. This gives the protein CASSVEGASTNYGYTF.

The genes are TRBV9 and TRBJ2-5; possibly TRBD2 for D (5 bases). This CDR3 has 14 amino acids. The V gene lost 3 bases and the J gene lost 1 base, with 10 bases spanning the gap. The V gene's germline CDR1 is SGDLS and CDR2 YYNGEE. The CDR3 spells CASSELDPQETQYF. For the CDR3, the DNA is TGTGCCAGCAGCGAACTAGATCCCCAAGAGACCCAGTACTTC.

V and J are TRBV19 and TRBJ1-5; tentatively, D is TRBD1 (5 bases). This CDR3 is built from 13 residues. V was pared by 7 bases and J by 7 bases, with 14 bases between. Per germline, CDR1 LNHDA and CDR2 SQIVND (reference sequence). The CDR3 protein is CASNQDNGQPQHF. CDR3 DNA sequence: TGTGCCAGTAACCAGGACAACGGGCAGCCCCAGCATTTT. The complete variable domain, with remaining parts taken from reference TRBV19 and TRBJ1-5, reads DGGITQSPKYLFRKEGQNVTLSCEQNLNHDAMYWYRQDPGQGLRLIYYSQIVNDFQKGDIAEGYSVSREKKESFPLTVTSAQKNPTAFYLCASNQDNGQPQHFGDGTRLSIL.

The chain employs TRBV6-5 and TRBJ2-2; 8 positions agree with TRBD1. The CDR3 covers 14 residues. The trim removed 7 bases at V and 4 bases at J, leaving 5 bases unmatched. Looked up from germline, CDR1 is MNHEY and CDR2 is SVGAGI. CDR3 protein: CASTRTGLTGELFF. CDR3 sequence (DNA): TGTGCCAGCACCCGGACAGGGCTCACCGGGGAGCTGTTTTTT.

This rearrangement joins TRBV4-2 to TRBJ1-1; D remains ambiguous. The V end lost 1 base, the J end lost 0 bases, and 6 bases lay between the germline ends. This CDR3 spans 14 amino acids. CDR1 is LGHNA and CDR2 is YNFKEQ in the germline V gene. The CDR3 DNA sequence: TGTGCCAGCAGCCAAGTAAATTTGAACACTGAAGCTTTCTTT. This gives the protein CASSQVNLNTEAFF.

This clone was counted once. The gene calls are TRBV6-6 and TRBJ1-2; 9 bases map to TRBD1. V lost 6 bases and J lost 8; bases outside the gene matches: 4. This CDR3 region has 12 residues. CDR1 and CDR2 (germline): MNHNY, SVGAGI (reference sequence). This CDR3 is CASRDRGEGYTF. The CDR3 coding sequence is TGTGCCAGCAGGGACAGGGGAGAGGGCTACACCTTC.